The 17 T cell receptor beta chains below were found in one sample sequenced in a study of T cells in Graves' hyperthyroidism and ophthalmopathy. Amplified TCR beta CDR3 regions came from RNA transcripts. The primer set for the first-round RT-PCR of the TCR CDR3 was HTBI. One entry per CDR3 protein results from TCRdb running MiXCR on the multiplex PCR reads. The sample records about 610,000 distinct CDR3 sequences, about 43% being singletons. Material for sequencing was peripheral blood or thyroid tissue (not recorded which). These receptors originate from a woman under 30 with Graves' hyperthyroidism.

This clonotype was detected ten times or more. The rearrangement links TRBV6-2 or TRBV6-3 to TRBJ2-7, with D unresolved. The CDR3 is made up of 13 amino acids. The V end lost 4 bases, the J end lost 2 bases, and 9 bases lay between the germline ends. Germline CDR1 and CDR2: MNHEY and SVGEGT. CDR3 region: CASSLGRTYEQYF. CDR3 DNA: TGTGCCAGCAGTTTAGGACGGACCTACGAGCAGTACTTC.

This clonotype came up many times. J is TRBJ1-1 and V is TRBV7-8; D unresolved. Germline assignment: CDR1 SGHVS and CDR2 FQNEAQ. This CDR3 comprises 13 residues. Between the trimmed V and J ends, which lost 1 base and 5 bases, there was a span of 8 bases. The CDR3 is CASSLVALTEAFF. CDR3 DNA sequence: TGTGCCAGCAGCTTAGTGGCCTTGACTGAAGCTTTCTTT.

A word on this clonotype: A read error may be the cause here, since a much bigger clone is one base away. The genes are TRBV9 and TRBJ2-2; 15 bases line up with TRBD2. Per germline, CDR1 SGDLS and CDR2 YYNGEE. CDR3 size: 17 residues. Germline trimming cut 4 bases from V and 4 bases from J; bases unmatched to any gene: 5. The CDR3 DNA reads as TGTGCCAGCAGCCGGACTAGCGGGGGGGATAGCACCGGGGAGCTGTTTTTT. Its translation: CASSRTSGGDSTGELFF. The complete variable domain, with remaining parts taken from reference TRBV9 and TRBJ2-2, reads DSGVTQTPKHLITATGQRVTLRCSPRSGDLSVYWYQQSLDQGLQFLIQYYNGEERAKGNILERFSAQQFPDLHSELNLSSLELGDSALYFCASSRTSGGDSTGELFFGEGSRLTVL.

V is TRBV19 and J is TRBJ1-1, with D maybe TRBD1 (5 bases). The germline CDR1 and CDR2 sequences are LNHDA and SQIVND (reference sequence). V was pared by 1 base and J by 6 bases, with 12 bases between. The CDR3 is made up of 14 amino acids. The CDR3 nucleotides read TGTGCCAGTAGTATAGGGGGGACTTTCGCTGAAGCTTTCTTT. It yields the protein CASSIGGTFAEAFF.

This clonotype was detected ten times or more. This chain links TRBV6-2 or TRBV6-3 with TRBJ1-1, with 7 bases that match TRBD1. The CDR3 has 14 amino acids. V was pared by 5 bases and J by 3 bases, with 6 bases of the junction left unmatched. CDR1 and CDR2 from the germline V gene are MNHEY and SVGEGT. CDR3 sequence: CASSPTGVDTEAFF. DNA for the CDR3: TGTGCCAGCAGTCCCACAGGGGTGGACACTGAAGCTTTCTTT.

Many counts were recorded for this clonotype. This sequence joins TRBV4-1 and TRBJ1-5, with a tentative D call TRBD1 (5 bases). Deletions cut 7 bases from V and 2 bases from J, with 15 bases between. Germline loops: CDR1 MGHRA, CDR2 YSYEKL. CDR3 length equals 15 residues. For the CDR3, the DNA is TGCGCCAGCACCGAGGGGATTCGCGGCAATCAGCCCCAGCATTTT. It yields the protein CASTEGIRGNQPQHF.

This clonotype was counted ten times or more. J is TRBJ2-7 and V is TRBV10-3; TRBD2 aligns across 10 bases. Germline trimming cut 6 bases from V and 2 bases from J; bases unmatched to any gene: 1. The CDR3 sequence is 13 residues long. Germline values: CDR1 ENHRY, CDR2 SYGVKD. CDR3: CAIRLAGAYEQYF. CDR3 bases: TGTGCCATCAGGCTAGCGGGAGCCTACGAGCAGTACTTC.

The chain employs TRBV10-3 and TRBJ1-5; the match to TRBD1 covers 11 bases. The germline CDR1 and CDR2 sequences are ENHRY and SYGVKD. Trimming removed 5 bases from V and 4 bases from J; junction bases left unmatched: 4. The CDR3 sequence is 15 residues long. CDR3 loop: CAISPGTGGNQPQHF. The CDR3 DNA sequence: TGTGCCATCAGTCCCGGGACAGGGGGGAATCAGCCCCAGCATTTT.

In this sample, this clonotype turned up many times. The chain combines TRBV4-2 with TRBJ1-2; a weak D match, TRBD1 (5 bases). V shed 1 base and J shed 3 bases, with 15 bases lying between them. Germline loops: CDR1 LGHNA, CDR2 YNFKEQ. CDR3 length equals 16 residues. CDR3 residues: CASSQVRGEGYYGYTF. The CDR3 DNA reads as TGTGCCAGCAGCCAAGTCCGGGGGGAGGGCTACTATGGCTACACCTTC.

Many counts were recorded for this clonotype. The chain joins TRBV25-1 to TRBJ1-1; 9 bases fit TRBD1. V shed 6 bases and J 1 base; nucleotides not matched to a gene: 3. This CDR3 has 14 residues. Germline-derived CDR1 and CDR2 are MGHDK and SYGVNS. For the CDR3, the DNA is TGTGCCAGCAGCTACAGGGGGCGGAACACTGAAGCTTTCTTT. This encodes CASSYRGRNTEAFF.

The rearrangement joins TRBV11-1 to TRBJ2-7; 11 nucleotides agree with TRBD2. The ends lost 4 bases at V and 7 bases at J; junction bases unmatched: 15. CDR1 SGHAT and CDR2 FQDESV come from the germline V gene (reference sequence). The CDR3 extends over 17 amino acids. The CDR3 bases are TGTGCCAGCAGCTCGTGGACTAGCGGGTCGTCCTACAATGAGCAGTACTTC. Translation: CASSSWTSGSSYNEQYF.

This clonotype has only a few counts. The V gene is TRBV27, the J gene TRBJ2-3; D is uncertain. This CDR3 has 11 residues. The germline V gene encodes CDR1 MNHEY and CDR2 SMNVEV (reference sequence). Between the trimmed V and J ends, which lost 2 bases and 10 bases, there was a span of 7 bases. CDR3: CASSLPPAQYF. DNA of the CDR3: TGTGCCAGCAGTTTACCCCCCGCGCAGTATTTT.

This clonotype appeared many times. This chain uses TRBV10-2 with TRBJ2-7, with D uncertain. CDR1 WSHSY and CDR2 SAAADI come from the germline V gene. The V gene lost 3 bases and the J gene lost 2 bases, with 8 bases spanning the gap. The CDR3 is 13 amino acids. In DNA form, the CDR3 reads TGCGCCAGCAGTGAAACAGTCCCCTACGAGCAGTACTTC. It specifies CASSETVPYEQYF.

This clonotype was seen repeatedly, ten times or more. The chain couples TRBV19 to TRBJ2-5; TRBD1 matches at 8 bases. The CDR3 spans 13 residues. Germline V gene data show CDR1 as LNHDA and CDR2 as SQIVND (reference sequence). Trimming removed 3 bases from V and 3 bases from J; junction bases left unmatched: 0. CDR3 sequence reads: CASSMDREETQYF. CDR3 nucleotide sequence: TGTGCCAGTAGTATGGACAGGGAAGAGACCCAGTACTTC.

This clonotype showed up many times. This chain connects TRBV29-1 to TRBJ1-4; 7 bases line up with TRBD1. V gave up 7 bases and J gave up 5 bases; unmatched junction bases: 4. The CDR3 spans 12 residues. Germline CDR1 is SQVTM and CDR2 is ANQGSEA. CDR3 coding DNA: TGCAGCGCGGGACAGCAAAATGAAAAACTGTTTTTT. This encodes CSAGQQNEKLFF.

In this sample, this clonotype turned up many times. The genes are TRBV27 and TRBJ2-7; the D is unclear. Per the germline V gene, CDR1 is MNHEY and CDR2 is SMNVEV (reference sequence). This CDR3 contains 14 residues. Trimming left V 0 bases short and J 2 bases short, with 8 bases between. The CDR3 DNA is TGTGCCAGCAGTTTATCGGAACGGGCCTACGAGCAGTACTTC. It encodes CASSLSERAYEQYF.

This clonotype showed up many times. The V call is TRBV6-6, the J call TRBJ2-2; D remains ambiguous. Germline values: CDR1 MNHNY, CDR2 SVGAGI (reference sequence). This CDR3 region has 14 residues. Trimming removed 2 bases at V and 2 bases at J, with 6 bases between. CDR3 sequence (DNA): TGTGCCAGCAGTTACGGGTTCAACACCGGGGAGCTGTTTTTT. This codes for CASSYGFNTGELFF.